This paragraph reports one T cell receptor (beta chain). What this receptor recognizes is not known. No quality values exist for individual bases; no much larger clone is one base distant. Libraries were built with the immunoSEQ multiplex PCR assay. TCRdb took this table from immuneACCESS and kept in-frame rearrangements with V and J called. Such tables lack part of the clones; where checked against another copy, unresolved V genes explain under half of the gap, and the rest is unexplained. This sample is represented by about 98,000 clones; 92% of them were singletons. Around 2.1% of the sample is in the top ten clones. This record belongs to a study of T cell changes during pregnancy in multiple sclerosis (dated by TCRdb to about 2019). Study-wide context: The study looked at changes in the T cell repertoire across pregnancy in women with multiple sclerosis.

For CDR1 and CDR2, the germline V gene lists SQVTM and ANQGSEA. Relative to germline, V is missing 8 bases and J is missing 0 bases, with 5 bases of the junction outside any gene match. The CDR3, from cysteine to phenylalanine, totals 13 residues. This entry keeps only the CDR3 DNA: 39 bases, framed from base 1. The origin of this receptor is a female donor in good health, enrolled as a control in a pregnancy study. Sequencing used peripheral blood, obtained after pregnancy. The chain joins TRBV29-1 to TRBJ1-1, with 8 bases aligning to TRBD1. This receptor carries the CDR3 CSSSGGLNTEAFF. The nucleotides read TGCAGCTCTTCAGGGGGCTTGAACACTGAAGCTTTCTTT.